A single sample gave rise to the 17 T cell receptor beta chains below, sequenced in a study of OX40 agonist ivuxolimab in advanced cancers. Using immunoSEQ multiplex PCR, the repertoire was profiled, and TCRdb retains in-frame clones only, with some absent. This table holds roughly 20,000 clones, around 82% found once. The source was CD4+ or CD8+ T cells sorted from blood, collected in a trial of the OX40 agonist ivuxolimab. The receptors were sampled from an adult with an advanced solid tumor such as melanoma, head and neck, liver or kidney cancer.

The V gene is TRBV19, the J gene TRBJ2-2; 8 bases map to TRBD2. V dropped 3 bases and J dropped 7; count of bases not matched to a gene: 10. This CDR3 spans 16 amino acids. Looked up from germline, CDR1 is LNHDA and CDR2 is SQIVND (reference sequence). The CDR3 DNA follows: TGTGCCAGTAGTATTTTTCCAGCGGGAGCCGTCGGGGAGCTGTTTTTT. It encodes CASSIFPAGAVGELFF.

The chain uses TRBV6-5 and TRBJ1-6; perhaps TRBD1 as D (6 bases). CDR3 size: 15 residues. V was pared by 6 bases and J by 7 bases, with 16 bases between. CDR1 and CDR2 (germline): MNHEY, SVGAGI. The CDR3 coding sequence is TGTGCCAGCAGCAGAAACAGGGAGGCAAATTCACCCCTCCACTTT. Protein sequence: CASSRNREANSPLHF.

This clone was seen just once. The V gene is TRBV7-8, the J gene TRBJ1-4; 11 bases match TRBD1. Germline loops: CDR1 SGHVS, CDR2 FQNEAQ. This CDR3 has 16 amino acids. V was pared by 8 bases and J by 7 bases, with 12 bases of the junction left unmatched. The CDR3 region has the DNA TGTGCCAGCGGGAACCTTTGGGGACAGGGGGTTGAAAAACTGTTTTTT. Translation gives CASGNLWGQGVEKLFF. The variable domain in full, completed from reference TRBV7-8 and TRBJ1-4, reads GAGVSQSPRYKVAKRGQDVALRCDPISGHVSLFWYQQALGQGPEFLTYFQNEAQLDKSGLPSDRFFAERPEGSVSTLKIQRTQQEDSAVYLCASGNLWGQGVEKLFFGSGTQLSVL.

This clone was detected only once. The V call is TRBV28, the J call TRBJ1-1; no definite D call. The V end was cut by 3 bases, the J end by 10 bases, with 15 bases between. This CDR3 comprises 13 residues. The germline V gene encodes CDR1 MDHEN and CDR2 SYDVKM. The CDR3 DNA reads as TGTGCCAGCAGTTTTGAGGTGCAAAGTGGAGCTTTCTTT. Translated, it gives CASSFEVQSGAFF.

This clone was detected only once. This chain links TRBV9 with TRBJ2-1; 8 bases agree with TRBD2. Germline CDR1 is SGDLS and CDR2 is YYNGEE. J lost 2 bases, V lost 1 base, and 8 bases had no gene match. The CDR3 totals 17 residues. This chain's CDR3 is CASSVYDELAAYNEQFF. The CDR3 DNA reads TGTGCCAGCAGCGTATATGATGAACTAGCGGCCTACAATGAGCAGTTCTTC.

This chain uses TRBV28 with TRBJ1-1, with D unresolved. This CDR3 is 13 amino acids long. Germline V gives CDR1 MDHEN, CDR2 SYDVKM. V lost 3 bases, J lost 4 bases, and 9 bases lay in between. The DNA for the CDR3 is TGTGCCAGCAGTTTTGGGATGATCACTGAAGCTTTCTTT. It is translated as CASSFGMITEAFF.

The J gene is TRBJ1-2, the V gene TRBV13; the match to TRBD1 covers 8 bases. This CDR3 region has 13 residues. Germline CDR1 is PRHDT and CDR2 is FYEKMQ (reference sequence). With V trimmed by 2 bases and J by 8 bases, 4 bases remained unmatched. The CDR3 DNA reads TGTGCCAGCAGCTTAAAACAGGGGGGAGGCTACACCTTC. This encodes CASSLKQGGGYTF.

This clone has more than one count but fewer than ten. This chain uses TRBV19 with TRBJ2-1; TRBD2 matches at 14 bases. With V trimmed by 9 bases and J by 9 bases, 7 bases remained unmatched. CDR3 length equals 14 residues. The germline CDR1 and CDR2 sequences are LNHDA and SQIVND (reference sequence). The CDR3 nucleotides are TGTGCCAGCCGCGGGACTAGCGGGAGTACTGAGCAGTTCTTC. Its protein product is CASRGTSGSTEQFF.

V is TRBV27 and J is TRBJ1-2, with D perhaps matching TRBD1 (5 bases). Trimming shortened V by 8 bases and J by 1 base, and 20 bases separated the two germline ends. The V gene's germline CDR1 is MNHEY and CDR2 SMNVEV (reference sequence). This CDR3 is 16 amino acids long. The CDR3 nucleotides read TGTGCCAGCGCTCCTCAGGGAGGCAGGGTTAACTATGGCTACACCTTC. This gives the protein CASAPQGGRVNYGYTF.

This clone was recorded only once. This chain uses TRBV18 with TRBJ2-5, with D hard to call. Germline-derived CDR1 and CDR2 are KGHSH and LQKENI. There are 14 residues in the CDR3. With 3 bases removed from V and 2 bases from J, the gap between germline ends came to 10 bases. CDR3 protein: CASSPPYGQETQYF. The DNA for the CDR3 is TGTGCCAGCTCACCTCCGTACGGACAAGAGACCCAGTACTTC. The whole variable domain, filled in from reference TRBV18 and TRBJ2-5, reads NAGVMQNPRHLVRRRGQEARLRCSPMKGHSHVYWYRQLPEEGLKFMVYLQKENIIDESGMPKERFSAEFPKEGPSILRIQQVVRGDSAAYFCASSPPYGQETQYFGPGTRLLVL.

The CDR3 DNA sequence: TGTGCCAGCAGCTTGGACAGCTCTGGGGCCAACGTCCTGACTTTC. Protein product: CASSLDSSGANVLTF. V gene TRBV5-4 combines with J gene TRBJ2-6; D gene ambiguous. Per the germline V gene, CDR1 is SGHNT and CDR2 is YYREEE (reference sequence). Trimming pared 0 bases from V and 0 bases from J, leaving 4 bases between. This CDR3 spans 15 amino acids.

CDR3: CAISEWSGPNEKLFF. As DNA, the CDR3 is TGTGCCATCAGTGAGTGGTCTGGGCCTAATGAAAAACTGTTTTTT. The rearrangement joins TRBV10-3 to TRBJ1-4; D is uncertain. The CDR3 consists of 15 residues. Trimming stripped 1 base from V and 3 bases from J, with 9 bases between. Germline V lookup: CDR1 ENHRY, CDR2 SYGVKD.

The chain uses TRBV6-6 and TRBJ1-6; tentatively, D is TRBD1 (5 bases). This CDR3 comprises 16 residues. Trimming left V 5 bases short and J 0 bases short, with 11 bases between. Germline V gives CDR1 MNHNY, CDR2 SVGAGI (reference sequence). CDR3 nucleotides: TGTGCCAGCAGTGCCCGACAGCCCTCCTATAATTCACCCCTCCACTTT. As protein: CASSARQPSYNSPLHF.

This clone showed up just once. The V call is TRBV5-4, the J call TRBJ2-4; the match to TRBD1 covers 7 bases. The V gene end was trimmed by 7 bases and the J gene end by 4 bases; junction bases not matched to a gene: 14. Germline V gene lookup returns CDR1 SGHNT and CDR2 YYREEE (reference sequence). This CDR3 has 16 residues. CDR3 sequence reads: CASRPGEGQEKNIQYF. CDR3 DNA: TGTGCCAGCCGCCCCGGTGAAGGACAGGAAAAAAACATTCAGTACTTC.

In its sample, this clone was seen a few times. This chain uses TRBV5-4 with TRBJ2-4; no reliable D call. The CDR3 length is 15 residues. V was shortened by 1 base and J by 6 bases, with 14 bases between the two germline ends. Germline assignment: CDR1 SGHNT and CDR2 YYREEE (reference sequence). Here the CDR3 reads CASSLFGLRGNIQYF. In nucleotides, the CDR3 is TGTGCCAGCAGCTTGTTCGGGCTCAGAGGAAACATTCAGTACTTC. Variable domain in full (rest from reference TRBV5-4 and TRBJ2-4): ETGVTQSPTHLIKTRGQQVTLRCSSQSGHNTVSWYQQALGQGPQFIFQYYREEENGRGNFPPRFSGLQFPNYSSELNVNALELDDSALYLCASSLFGLRGNIQYFGAGTRLSVL.

This chain links TRBV19 with TRBJ1-1; the D is unclear. The CDR3 is 15 amino acids. Germline CDR1 is LNHDA and CDR2 is SQIVND (reference sequence). V lost 1 base to trimming and J lost 3 bases, with 12 bases between them. CDR3 sequence: CASSIGPGRDTEAFF. CDR3 in DNA: TGTGCCAGTAGTATAGGCCCTGGGAGGGACACTGAAGCTTTCTTT.

V and J are TRBV5-4 and TRBJ2-3; D perhaps matches TRBD1 (5 bases). CDR1 is SGHNT and CDR2 is YYREEE in the germline V gene (reference sequence). Trimming pared 4 bases from V and 1 base from J, leaving 10 bases between. The CDR3 runs to 14 residues. CDR3 sequence: CASSPDTGTDTQYF. For the CDR3, the DNA is TGTGCCAGCAGCCCGGACACGGGCACAGATACGCAGTATTTT.